This paragraph reports one T cell receptor beta chain. Its antigen remains unidentified. No quality values exist for individual bases; no much larger clone is one base distant. This beta chain is a stray sequence in a library constructed for alpha chains; its clone size is not meaningful. The sample's time point label, decoded: sample taken at primary tumor resection. Donors were 72 patients with early-stage, untreated non-small cell lung cancer from the lung TRACERx cohort. TCR sequencing used whole RNA extracted from tumor and nontumor lung tissue, or from cryopreserved PBMC samples, without cell sorting. Only patients with enough RNA available from two or more tumor regions were chosen for TCR sequencing. Tumor and adjacent nontumor lung specimens were reviewed by a lung pathologist before selection. The germline V gene (reference sequence) provides CDR1 MNHEY and CDR2 SMNVEV. V trim: 8 bases; J trim: 4 bases; unmatched bases: 12. Measured from the cysteine to the phenylalanine, the CDR3 is 15 residues long. Only the CDR3 DNA stays, 45 bases, in frame from base 1.

The method behind the library was 5' RACE. TCRdb lists the instrument as NextSeq 500. In the TCR library protocol, a unique molecular identifier was attached to each TCR cDNA molecule so that PCR and sequencing errors could be corrected. The study's own analysis went as follows. TCR identification, UMI-based error correction and CDR3 extraction were performed with Decombinator tools. Expanded TCRs were defined as those above a frequency of 2 per 1,000, corresponding to the top 1% of the tumor frequency distribution. Expanded tumor TCRs were classed as regional if statistically deemed absent (corrected P<0.05) from at least one tumor region, otherwise ubiquitous. Rényi diversity was computed with the R vegan package after subsampling each repertoire 100 times to 5,000 TCRs. CDR3 similarity networks were built from amino acid triplet string-kernel similarity, with CDR3s being connected when pairwise similarity was above 0.82. TCRdb reworked the public reads: Q25 trimming with fastp, MiXCR clone assembly, productive beta chains retained. Rows merge per CDR3 protein into single entries with the most common DNA and genes. The V and J calls and clone size come from TCRdb's table, not from the authors' own analysis. The sample has around 4,900 distinct CDR3 sequences on record, around 11% of them singletons. Roughly 28% of the sample comes from the top ten.

This sample was included in a study of spatial heterogeneity in lung cancer (dated by TCRdb to between 2018 and 2021). Turning to the overall study: More beta-chain than alpha-chain transcripts were consistently detected, likely reflecting higher beta-chain transcript abundance. In tumor regions, TCR transcript counts showed a strong correlation with a T cell transcriptional module score derived from matched bulk RNA-seq. In the raw uncorrected reads, each unique combination of TCR and UMI appeared on average more than ten times. The study quantitatively compared TCR alpha and beta repertoires across multiple tumor regions, matched nontumor lung and blood in non-small cell lung cancer. Nonsynonymous mutation counts, determined by whole-exome sequencing of tumor tissue, were related to features of the TCR repertoire. At surgery, roughly 220 tumor regions, roughly 62 matched nontumor lung samples and 56 PBMC samples were TCR-sequenced for both alpha and beta chains.

General conclusions and limits of the study: TCR-seq was estimated to cover only around 6.4% of tumor T cells for alpha chains and approximately 13% for beta chains. The tumor nonsynonymous mutation count correlated with the number of expanded intratumoral alpha and beta TCRs. Confirming at a functional level the hypothesis that regional TCRs recognize regional mutations was considered to require additional single-cell paired TCR alpha and beta sequencing. The count of ubiquitous expanded TCRs correlated with the count of ubiquitous nonsynonymous mutations, and the count of regional expanded TCRs correlated with the count of regional nonsynonymous mutations.

The chain links TRBV27 with TRBJ2-7; 9 nucleotides in the junction match TRBD2. This specimen consisted of lung tumor tissue, obtained at surgery. This TCR came from a male donor with early-stage non-small cell lung cancer. The CDR3 region: CASSKQGLAEYEQYF. Here is the DNA: TGTGCCAGCTCAAAGCAGGGACTAGCAGAATACGAGCAGTACTTC.